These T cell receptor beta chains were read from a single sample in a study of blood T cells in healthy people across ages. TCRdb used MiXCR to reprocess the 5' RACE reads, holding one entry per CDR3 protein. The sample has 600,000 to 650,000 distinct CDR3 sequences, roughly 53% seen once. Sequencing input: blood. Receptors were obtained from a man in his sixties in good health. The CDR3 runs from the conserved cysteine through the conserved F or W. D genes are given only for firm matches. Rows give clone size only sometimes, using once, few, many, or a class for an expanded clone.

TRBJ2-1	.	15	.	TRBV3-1	TGTGCCAGCAGCCAAGATTGGGTTACGGTGAAGGAGCAGTTCTTC	CASSQDWVTVKEQFF
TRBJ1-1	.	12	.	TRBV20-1	TGCAGTGCTAGAACAGGGTGGACTGAAGCTTTCTTT	CSARTGWTEAFF
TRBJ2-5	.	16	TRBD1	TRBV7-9	TGTGCCAGCACCCTTAAGGACAGGGGGCCTCAAGAGACCCAGTACTTC	CASTLKDRGPQETQYF
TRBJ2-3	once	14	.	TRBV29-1	TGCAGCGTTAAGGACCCGCTTCCGCGGGATACGCAGTATTTT	CSVKDPLPRDTQYF
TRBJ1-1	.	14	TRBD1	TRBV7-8	TGTGCCAGCAGCGACAGGGTACGAAACACTGAAGCTTTCTTT	CASSDRVRNTEAFF
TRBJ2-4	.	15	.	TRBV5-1	TGCGCCAGCAGCTTGGACGCCAGGTTCATGGACATTCAGTACTTC	CASSLDARFMDIQYF
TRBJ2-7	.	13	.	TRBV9	TGTGCCAGCAGCGCCCGACTAGTCTACGAGCAGTACTTC	CASSARLVYEQYF
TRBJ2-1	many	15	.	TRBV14	TGTGCCAGCAGCCAAGGACAAAGCTCCTACAATGAGCAGTTCTTC	CASSQGQSSYNEQFF
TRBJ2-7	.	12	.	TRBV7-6	TGTGCCAGCAGCCCCAGTATCTACGAGCAGTACTTC	CASSPSIYEQYF
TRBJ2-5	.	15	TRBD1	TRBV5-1	TGCGCCAGCAGCACCGGACAGGGGGCGTGGGAGACCCAGTACTTC	CASSTGQGAWETQYF
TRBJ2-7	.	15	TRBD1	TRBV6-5	TGTGCCAGCAGTTACTCCGGACAGGACTCCTACGAGCAGTACTTC	CASSYSGQDSYEQYF
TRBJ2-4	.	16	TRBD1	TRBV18	TGTGCCAGCTCACCTCGATCCCAGGGGGCAATGGACATTCAGTACTTC	CASSPRSQGAMDIQYF
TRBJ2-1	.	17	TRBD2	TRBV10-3	TGTGCCATCAGTGAGGACGGGACTAGCGGGGCGTTCAATGAGCAGTTCTTC	CAISEDGTSGAFNEQFF
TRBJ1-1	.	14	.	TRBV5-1	TGCGCCAGCAACCAGGGGTACGGGAACACTGAAGCTTTCTTT	CASNQGYGNTEAFF
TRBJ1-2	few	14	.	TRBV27	TGTGCCAGCCACCGATCGGGAACTAACTATGGCTACACCTTC	CASHRSGTNYGYTF
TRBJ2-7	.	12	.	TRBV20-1	TGCAGTGCTGCTCGTTTGGGTGACGAGCAGTACTTC	CSAARLGDEQYF